Below, one T cell receptor beta chain is given with its context. This sample was taken from a study of blood T cell repertoires in COVID-19. Study-wide context: The samples span acute and convalescent COVID-19 from the United States, Italy and Spain. The analysed material was cDNA or gDNA that came from T cells, B-cell-depleted T cells, or PBMCs.

Germline lookup yields CDR1 SGHTA and CDR2 FQGNSA. V was shortened by 4 bases and J by 0 bases, with 14 bases between the two germline ends. CDR3 length equals 16 residues. Clones were sequenced by immunoSEQ multiplex PCR, and TCRdb holds only the in-frame ones, with some missing. The sample lists approximately 140,000 clones; roughly 85% were seen once. This chain joins TRBV7-2 and TRBJ2-3, with D possibly being TRBD1 (7 bases). The receptor was derived from a man aged 70-80 years with acute or convalescent COVID-19. The source material was peripheral blood. CDR3 region: CASSWRTGGSTDTQYF. CDR3 nucleotides: TGTGCCAGCAGCTGGAGGACAGGAGGGAGCACAGATACGCAGTATTTT.